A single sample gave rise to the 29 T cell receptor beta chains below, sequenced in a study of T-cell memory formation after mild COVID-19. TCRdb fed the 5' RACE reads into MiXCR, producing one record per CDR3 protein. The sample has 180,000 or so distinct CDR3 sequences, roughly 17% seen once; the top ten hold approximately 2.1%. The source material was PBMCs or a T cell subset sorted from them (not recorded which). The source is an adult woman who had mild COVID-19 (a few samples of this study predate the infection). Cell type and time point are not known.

CDR3 loop: CASSLRRGNTEAFF. Here the CDR3 DNA reads TGTGCCAGCAGTTTACGTCGGGGGAACACTGAAGCTTTCTTT. The chain recombines TRBV27 with TRBJ1-1; D ambiguous. CDR1 and CDR2 (germline): MNHEY, SMNVEV (reference sequence). V was pared by 2 bases and J by 1 base, with 8 bases between. The CDR3 consists of 14 residues.

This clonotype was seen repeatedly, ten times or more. The CDR3 coding sequence is TGTGCCAGCAGCTTGACGGTGGGAGATACGCAGTATTTT. Its translation is CASSLTVGDTQYF. The chain employs TRBV11-2 and TRBJ2-3; D is unresolved. V dropped 3 bases and J dropped 5 bases, with 9 bases sitting between them. This CDR3 has 13 residues. Germline V CDR1 and CDR2: SGHAT, FQNNGV. Full variable domain (remainder filled in from reference TRBV11-2 and TRBJ2-3): EAGVAQSPRYKIIEKRQSVAFWCNPISGHATLYWYQQILGQGPKLLIQFQNNGVVDDSQLPKDRFSAERLKGVDSTLKIQPAKLEDSAVYLCASSLTVGDTQYFGPGTRLTVL.

CDR3 coding DNA: TGCGCCAGCAGCAAAGGCCACAGGGAGGAGACCCAGTACTTC. Amino acid sequence: CASSKGHREETQYF. The genes are TRBV5-1 and TRBJ2-5; possibly TRBD1 for D (6 bases). CDR3 length: 14 amino acids. CDR1 is SGHRS and CDR2 is YFSETQ in the germline V gene. With 4 bases removed from V and 5 bases from J, the gap between germline ends came to 15 bases. Using reference TRBV5-1 and TRBJ2-5 for the parts outside the CDR3, the full variable domain is KAGVTQTPRYLIKTRGQQVTLSCSPISGHRSVSWYQQTPGQGLQFLFEYFSETQRNKGNFPGRFSGRQFSNSRSEMNVSTLELGDSALYLCASSKGHREETQYFGPGTRLLVL.

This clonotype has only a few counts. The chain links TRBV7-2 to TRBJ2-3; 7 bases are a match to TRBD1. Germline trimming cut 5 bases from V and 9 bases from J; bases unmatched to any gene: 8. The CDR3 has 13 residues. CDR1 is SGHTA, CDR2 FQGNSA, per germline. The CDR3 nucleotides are TGTGCCAGCAGCCCTATGTTAGGGGGCACGCAGTATTTT. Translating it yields CASSPMLGGTQYF.

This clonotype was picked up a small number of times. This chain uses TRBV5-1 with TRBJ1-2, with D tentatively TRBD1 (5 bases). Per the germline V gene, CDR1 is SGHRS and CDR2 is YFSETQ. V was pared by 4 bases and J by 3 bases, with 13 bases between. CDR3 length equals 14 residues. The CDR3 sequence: CASSDGAAHYGYTF. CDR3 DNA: TGCGCCAGCAGCGATGGGGCCGCTCACTATGGCTACACCTTC.

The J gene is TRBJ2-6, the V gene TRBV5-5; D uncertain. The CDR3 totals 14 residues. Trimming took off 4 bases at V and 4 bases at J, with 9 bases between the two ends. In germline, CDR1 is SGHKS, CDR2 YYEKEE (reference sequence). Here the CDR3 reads CASSREAGANVLTF. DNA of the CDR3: TGTGCCAGCAGCCGAGAGGCGGGGGCCAACGTCCTGACTTTC.

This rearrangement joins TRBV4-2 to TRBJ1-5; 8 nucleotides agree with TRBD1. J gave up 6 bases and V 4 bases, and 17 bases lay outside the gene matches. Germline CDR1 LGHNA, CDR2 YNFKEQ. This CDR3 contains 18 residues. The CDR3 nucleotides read TGTGCCAGCAGCCCCGGACAGGGAGCGCATGGAGGCAGTCAGCCCCAGCATTTT. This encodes CASSPGQGAHGGSQPQHF.

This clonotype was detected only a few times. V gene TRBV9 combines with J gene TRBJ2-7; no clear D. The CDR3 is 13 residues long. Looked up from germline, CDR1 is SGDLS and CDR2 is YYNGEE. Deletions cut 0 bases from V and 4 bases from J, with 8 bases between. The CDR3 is CASSVGPLYEQYF. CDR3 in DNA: TGTGCCAGCAGCGTAGGGCCCCTTTACGAGCAGTACTTC.

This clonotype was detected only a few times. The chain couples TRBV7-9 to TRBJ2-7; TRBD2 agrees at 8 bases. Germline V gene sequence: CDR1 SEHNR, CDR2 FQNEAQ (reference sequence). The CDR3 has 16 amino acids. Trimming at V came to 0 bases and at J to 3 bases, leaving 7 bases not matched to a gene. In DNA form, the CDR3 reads TGTGCCAGCAGCTTAGCTTCTACTAGCGGCTTCTACGAGCAGTACTTC. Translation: CASSLASTSGFYEQYF.

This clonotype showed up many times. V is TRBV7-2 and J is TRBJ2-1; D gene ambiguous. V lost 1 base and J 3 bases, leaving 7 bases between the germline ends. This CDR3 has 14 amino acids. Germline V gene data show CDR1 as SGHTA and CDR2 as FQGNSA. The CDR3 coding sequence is TGTGCCAGCAGCTTAGACCCGAACTACAATGAGCAGTTCTTC. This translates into CASSLDPNYNEQFF.

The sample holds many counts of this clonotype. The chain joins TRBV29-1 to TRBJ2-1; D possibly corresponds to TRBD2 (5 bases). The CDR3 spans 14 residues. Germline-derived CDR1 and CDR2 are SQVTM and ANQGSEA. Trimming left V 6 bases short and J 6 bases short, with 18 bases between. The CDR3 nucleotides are TGCAGCGTCGGAGGAGATGGTGCCCTCAATGAGCAGTTCTTC. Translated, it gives CSVGGDGALNEQFF.

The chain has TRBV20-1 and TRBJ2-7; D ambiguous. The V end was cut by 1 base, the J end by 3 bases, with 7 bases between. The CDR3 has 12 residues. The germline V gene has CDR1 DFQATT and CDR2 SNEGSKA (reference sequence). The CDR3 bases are TGCAGTGCTAGAGTAGCAGACTACGAGCAGTACTTC. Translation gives CSARVADYEQYF.

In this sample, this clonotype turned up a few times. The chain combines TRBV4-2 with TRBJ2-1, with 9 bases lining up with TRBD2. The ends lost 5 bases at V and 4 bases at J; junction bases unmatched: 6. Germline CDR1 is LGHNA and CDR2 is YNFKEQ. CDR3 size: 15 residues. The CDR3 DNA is TGTGCCAGCAGCGGTCGCGGGGGGGGATACAATGAGCAGTTCTTC. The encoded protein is CASSGRGGGYNEQFF.

The CDR3 spells CSALQGGTDTQYF. CDR3 nucleotide sequence: TGCAGTGCTCTACAGGGAGGCACAGATACGCAGTATTTT. The chain uses TRBV20-1 and TRBJ2-3; D perhaps matches TRBD1 (6 bases). CDR3 length: 13 amino acids. V was pared by 5 bases and J by 1 base, with 10 bases between. CDR1 is DFQATT and CDR2 is SNEGSKA in the germline V gene (reference sequence).

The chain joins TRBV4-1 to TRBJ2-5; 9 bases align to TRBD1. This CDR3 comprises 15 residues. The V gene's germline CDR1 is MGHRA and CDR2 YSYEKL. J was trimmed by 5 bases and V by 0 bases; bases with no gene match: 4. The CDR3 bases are TGCGCCAGCAGCCAAGAAGGACAGGGGAGTGAGACCCAGTACTTC. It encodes CASSQEGQGSETQYF.

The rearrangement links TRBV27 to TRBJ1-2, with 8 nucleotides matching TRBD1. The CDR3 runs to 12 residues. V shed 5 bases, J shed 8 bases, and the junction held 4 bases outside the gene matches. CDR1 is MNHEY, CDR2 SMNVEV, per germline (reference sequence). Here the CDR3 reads CASSDRGRGYTF. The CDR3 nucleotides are TGTGCCAGCAGTGACAGGGGTCGGGGCTACACCTTC.

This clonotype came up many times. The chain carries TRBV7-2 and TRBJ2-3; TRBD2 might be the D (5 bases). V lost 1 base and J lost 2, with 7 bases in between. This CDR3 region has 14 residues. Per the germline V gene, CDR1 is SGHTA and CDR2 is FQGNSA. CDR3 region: CASSLGGNTDTQYF. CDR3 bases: TGTGCCAGCAGCTTAGGAGGGAACACAGATACGCAGTATTTT.

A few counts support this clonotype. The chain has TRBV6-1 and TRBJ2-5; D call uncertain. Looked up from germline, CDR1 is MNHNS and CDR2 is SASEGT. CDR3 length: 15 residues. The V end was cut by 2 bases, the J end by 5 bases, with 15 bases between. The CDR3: CASSETQESAETQYF. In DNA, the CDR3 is TGTGCCAGCAGTGAAACCCAAGAATCCGCGGAGACCCAGTACTTC.

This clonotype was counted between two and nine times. The DNA of the CDR3 is TGTGCCAGCAGCCGAAATCCAGGGGGGGAGACCCAGTACTTC. As protein: CASSRNPGGETQYF. The genes are TRBV9 and TRBJ2-5; a weak D match, TRBD1 (7 bases). CDR3 length equals 14 residues. Trimming cost V 4 bases and J 5 bases, with 15 bases left between them. CDR1 is SGDLS and CDR2 is YYNGEE in the germline V gene.

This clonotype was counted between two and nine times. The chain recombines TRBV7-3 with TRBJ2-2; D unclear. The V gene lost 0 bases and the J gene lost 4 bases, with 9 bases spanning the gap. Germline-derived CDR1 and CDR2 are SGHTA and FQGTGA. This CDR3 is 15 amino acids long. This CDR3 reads CASSLTTTVTGELFF. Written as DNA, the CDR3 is TGTGCCAGCAGCTTAACGACAACGGTCACCGGGGAGCTGTTTTTT.

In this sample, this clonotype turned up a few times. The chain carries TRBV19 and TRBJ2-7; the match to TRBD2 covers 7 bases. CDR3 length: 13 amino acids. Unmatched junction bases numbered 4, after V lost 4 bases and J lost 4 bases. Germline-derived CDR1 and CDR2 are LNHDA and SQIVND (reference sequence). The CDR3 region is CASSSGTTYEQYF. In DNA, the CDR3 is TGTGCCAGTAGTAGCGGGACTACGTACGAGCAGTACTTC.

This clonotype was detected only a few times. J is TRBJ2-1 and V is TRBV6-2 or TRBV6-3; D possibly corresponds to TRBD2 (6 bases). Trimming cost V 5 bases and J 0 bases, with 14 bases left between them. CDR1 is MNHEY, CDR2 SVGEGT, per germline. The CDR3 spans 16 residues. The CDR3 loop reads CASSNPGLVSYNEQFF. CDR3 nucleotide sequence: TGTGCCAGCAGTAACCCGGGACTGGTCTCCTACAATGAGCAGTTCTTC.

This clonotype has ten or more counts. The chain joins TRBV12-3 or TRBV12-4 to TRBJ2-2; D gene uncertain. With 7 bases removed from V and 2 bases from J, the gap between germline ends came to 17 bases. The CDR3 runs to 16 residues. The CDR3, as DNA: TGTGCCAGCACACACCTTCGGAACATCAACACCGGGGAGCTGTTTTTT. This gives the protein CASTHLRNINTGELFF.

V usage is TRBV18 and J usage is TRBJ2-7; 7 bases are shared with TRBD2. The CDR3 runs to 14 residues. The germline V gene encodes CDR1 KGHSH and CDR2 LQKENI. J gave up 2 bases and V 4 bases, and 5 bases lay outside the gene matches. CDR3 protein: CASSRQAGPYEQYF. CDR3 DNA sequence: TGTGCCAGCTCACGGCAAGCGGGGCCCTACGAGCAGTACTTC.

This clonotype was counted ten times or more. CDR3 residues: CASSLGLAGGLFTDTQYF. The CDR3 coding sequence is TGTGCCAGCAGCTTGGGACTAGCGGGAGGCCTTTTCACAGATACGCAGTATTTT. The chain couples TRBV7-3 to TRBJ2-3, with 15 bases matching TRBD2. The trim removed 3 bases at V and 2 bases at J, leaving 6 bases unmatched. Per germline, CDR1 SGHTA and CDR2 FQGTGA. CDR3 length: 18 residues.

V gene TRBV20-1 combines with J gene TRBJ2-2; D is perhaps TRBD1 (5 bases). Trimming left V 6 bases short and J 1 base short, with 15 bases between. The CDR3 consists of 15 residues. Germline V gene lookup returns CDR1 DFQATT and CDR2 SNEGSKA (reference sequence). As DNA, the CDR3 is TGCAGTGCCCTCAGGGCAGGGCTGAACACCGGGGAGCTGTTTTTT. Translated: CSALRAGLNTGELFF.

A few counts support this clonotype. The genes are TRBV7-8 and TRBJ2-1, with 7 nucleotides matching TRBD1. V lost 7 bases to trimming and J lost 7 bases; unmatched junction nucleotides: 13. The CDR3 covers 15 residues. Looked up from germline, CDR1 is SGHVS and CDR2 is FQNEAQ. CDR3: CASTNKGAHLNEQFF. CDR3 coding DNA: TGTGCCAGCACCAACAAGGGGGCCCATCTTAATGAGCAGTTCTTC. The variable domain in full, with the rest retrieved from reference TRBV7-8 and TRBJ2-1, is GAGVSQSPRYKVAKRGQDVALRCDPISGHVSLFWYQQALGQGPEFLTYFQNEAQLDKSGLPSDRFFAERPEGSVSTLKIQRTQQEDSAVYLCASTNKGAHLNEQFFGPGTRLTVL.

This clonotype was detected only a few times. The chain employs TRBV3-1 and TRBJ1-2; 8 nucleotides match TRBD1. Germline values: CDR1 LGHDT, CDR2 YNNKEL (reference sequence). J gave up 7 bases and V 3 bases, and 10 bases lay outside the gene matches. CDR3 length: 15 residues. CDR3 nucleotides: TGTGCCAGCAGCCATCAGGACAGGGTCGGCTTTGGCTACACCTTC. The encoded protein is CASSHQDRVGFGYTF.

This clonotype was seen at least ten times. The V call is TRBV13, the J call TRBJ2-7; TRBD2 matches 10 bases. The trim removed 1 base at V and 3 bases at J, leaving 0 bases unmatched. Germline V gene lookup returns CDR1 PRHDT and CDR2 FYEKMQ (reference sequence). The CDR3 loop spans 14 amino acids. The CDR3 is CASSLVAGGYEQYF. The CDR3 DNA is TGTGCCAGCAGCTTAGTAGCGGGAGGCTACGAGCAGTACTTC.